This T cell receptor beta chain comes out of a study of molecular identifiers for immune sequencing clone quantification. TCRdb independently ran MiXCR on the PCR reads; one entry per CDR3 protein. Of some 680,000 distinct CDR3 sequences listed, about 25% were seen once; the top ten hold 0.7% to 0.95%. Germline trimming cut 3 bases from V and 4 bases from J; bases unmatched to any gene: 9. The germline CDR1 and CDR2 sequences are MGHDK and SYGVNS. The CDR3 has 16 amino acids. In the case of this clonotype: The target antigen is unknown. A much larger clone differs by one base, so this may be a read error.

The study, taken as a whole, reports: Whereas clones above 20 RNA copies held under 1% of naive-cell molecules, they held over 98% of effector molecules.

The clonotype originates from a human donor in good health. Some libraries in this study had Jurkat cell RNA spiked in. The sample was naive CD8+ T cells from blood, with Jurkat cell RNA spiked in. The sample's subset: FACS-sorted CD8+CD4-CCR7+CD45RA+ naive T cells. The rearrangement uses TRBV25-1 and TRBJ1-1, with 9 bases identical to TRBD1. The CDR3 DNA is TGTGCCAGCAGTGACCTGGACAGGGGAGATAGCACTGAAGCTTTCTTT. Its translation is CASSDLDRGDSTEAFF.